Listed below are T cell receptor beta chains from one sample, sequenced in a study of OX40 agonist ivuxolimab in advanced cancers. TCRdb's copy holds only in-frame clones and misses some; the assay was immunoSEQ multiplex PCR. The sample includes about 39,000 clones, around nine tenths of them seen just once. The sequences come from CD4+ or CD8+ T cells sorted from blood, collected in a trial of the OX40 agonist ivuxolimab. These receptors were obtained from an adult with an advanced solid tumor such as melanoma, head and neck, liver or kidney cancer. Each CDR3 is given with its conserved first and last residue. A D gene is named only where the DNA matches it firmly. The listing skips clone size in some rows; elsewhere it reads once, few, many or a size class.

d_gene | abundance | j_gene | v_gene | CDR3nt | CDR3aa
TRBD1 | NA | TRBJ1-1 | TRBV5-1 | TGCGCCAGCAGCTTCCCGAAGGGGGCGAGCACTGAAGCTTTCTTT | CASSFPKGASTEAFF
TRBD1 | once | TRBJ1-1 | TRBV29-1 | TGCAGCGTCGGGACAGGCCGGAACACTGAAGCTTTCTTT | CSVGTGRNTEAFF
NA | NA | TRBJ2-7 | TRBV28 | TGTGCCAGCAGTCGAACAGGGCCCGCCTACGAGCAGTACTTC | CASSRTGPAYEQYF
NA | NA | TRBJ2-3 | TRBV7-8 | TGTGCCAGCAGCTTACCAAGGGACGGCGCTAGCACAGATACGCAGTATTTT | CASSLPRDGASTDTQYF
NA | NA | TRBJ2-7 | TRBV4-1 | TGCGCCAGCAGCCAAGTAGGACGGACGTCCTACGAGCAGTACTTC | CASSQVGRTSYEQYF
NA | NA | TRBJ2-7 | TRBV11-2 | TGTGCCAGCAGCTTTTCCGGGAACGAGCAGTACTTC | CASSFSGNEQYF
TRBD2 | NA | TRBJ2-1 | TRBV2 | TGTGCCAGCATGGGGACTAGCGGACGGCTGGGTAGCAATGAGCAGTTCTTC | CASMGTSGRLGSNEQFF
NA | NA | TRBJ1-1 | TRBV6-5 | TGTGCCAGCAGTTACACGAGAAACCCCGGGGAAGCTTTCTTT | CASSYTRNPGEAFF
NA | NA | TRBJ2-7 | TRBV7-2 | TGTGCCAGCAGCCCCCGGTCGAGCATTGGGGTACCCAACGAGCAGTACTTC | CASSPRSSIGVPNEQYF
NA | NA | TRBJ2-1 | TRBV2 | TGTGCCAGCACCCTCAGCGGTGAGCAGTTCTTC | CASTLSGEQFF
TRBD2 | NA | TRBJ2-1 | TRBV29-1 | TGCAGCGTTGACGGAACTAGCGGGAGGGTGAATGAGCAGTTCTTC | CSVDGTSGRVNEQFF
NA | NA | TRBJ2-7 | TRBV4-3 | TGCGCCAGCAGCCAAGATGGGGCAGGGCGCGAGCAGTACTTC | CASSQDGAGREQYF
NA | NA | TRBJ2-2 | TRBV27 | TGTGCCAGCACCCCCACGACTAGATCCACCGGGGAGCTGTTTTTT | CASTPTTRSTGELFF
TRBD1 | NA | TRBJ2-5 | TRBV7-2 | TGTGCCAGCAGCCCGGGCGGGACAGGAGATCAAGAGACCCAGTACTTC | CASSPGGTGDQETQYF
TRBD1 | once | TRBJ1-2 | TRBV29-1 | TGCAGCGTCGGGACAGGGTATGGCTACACCTTC | CSVGTGYGYTF
NA | NA | TRBJ2-5 | TRBV19 | TGTGCCAGTAGTATAGGACAGAATGGAGAGACCCAGTACTTC | CASSIGQNGETQYF
TRBD1 | NA | TRBJ1-2 | TRBV28 | TGTGCCAGCAGTAATCCGGGACAGGGTTGGTATGGCTACACCTTC | CASSNPGQGWYGYTF
TRBD2 | NA | TRBJ2-1 | TRBV28 | TGTGCCAGCAGCGCTGAAATTATCGGTAGCGGGAGGCCCAATGAGCAGTTCTTC | CASSAEIIGSGRPNEQFF
NA | few | TRBJ1-1 | TRBV21-1 | TGTGCCAGCAGCAAAGGGTGGATTTGGCCCTTGAACACTGAAGCTTTCTTT | CASSKGWIWPLNTEAFF
TRBD1 | NA | TRBJ1-4 | TRBV7-9 | TGTGCCAGCAGCAACTTCAGGGGGCGGAATGAAAAACTGTTTTTT | CASSNFRGRNEKLFF
NA | NA | TRBJ2-7 | TRBV28 | TGTGCCAGCCTCAGAACAGGGAAGTACGAGCAGTACTTC | CASLRTGKYEQYF
NA | NA | TRBJ2-7 | TRBV5-1 | TGCGCCAGCAGCTTGGACCAGGTCTACGAGCAGTACTTC | CASSLDQVYEQYF
NA | NA | TRBJ2-7 | TRBV27 | TGTGCCAGCAGTTGGATTGGTAACTACGAGCAGTACTTC | CASSWIGNYEQYF
TRBD2 | NA | TRBJ2-1 | TRBV5-1 | TGCGCCAGCTCCCTTAGCGGGAATGAGCAGTTCTTC | CASSLSGNEQFF
NA | NA | TRBJ2-7 | TRBV28 | TGTGCCAGCAGCCACAGGGAAAGCTACGAGCAGTACTTC | CASSHRESYEQYF
TRBD2 | NA | TRBJ2-3 | TRBV13 | TGTGCCAGCAGCTTATCTAGCGGAGCCACAGATACGCAGTATTTT | CASSLSSGATDTQYF
TRBD2 | NA | TRBJ2-7 | TRBV29-1 | TGCAGCGCACTAACCTCTGGTAGCGGGAGACCCTACGAGCAGTACTTC | CSALTSGSGRPYEQYF
TRBD2 | NA | TRBJ2-2 | TRBV28 | TGTGCCAGCAGTTTGGTGCGGGAGGTCACCGGGGAGCTGTTTTTT | CASSLVREVTGELFF
NA | medium-sized | TRBJ1-1 | TRBV4-1 | TGCGCCAGCAGCCAAGATAGGGGGGCTGAAGCTTTCTTT | CASSQDRGAEAFF
NA | once | TRBJ1-1 | TRBV7-9 | TGTGCCAGCAGCTACCCGAAAGACGGAGATATTCGGGACACTGAAGCTTTCTTT | CASSYPKDGDIRDTEAFF
TRBD2 | NA | TRBJ2-7 | TRBV28 | TGTGCCAGCAGTTTTAGCGGGAACTACGAGCAGTACTTC | CASSFSGNYEQYF
NA | once | TRBJ2-7 | TRBV9 | TGTGCCAGCAGCTTAGCGGAGTCCTACGAGCAGTACTTC | CASSLAESYEQYF
NA | few | TRBJ1-5 | TRBV19 | TGTGCCAGTAGTATGCCCAATCAGCCCCAGCATTTT | CASSMPNQPQHF
NA | NA | TRBJ2-7 | TRBV7-9 | TGTGCCAGCAGCAGTACAGGGTCCTACGAGCAGTACTTC | CASSSTGSYEQYF
NA | NA | TRBJ2-1 | TRBV11-2 | TGTGCCAGCAGCTTAGACCTTAGCGGACTAGGGGGTGAGCAGTTCTTC | CASSLDLSGLGGEQFF
NA | large | TRBJ2-3 | TRBV13 | TGTGCCAGCAGCTTGGCGTGGGAGAGCACAGATACGCAGTATTTT | CASSLAWESTDTQYF
NA | NA | TRBJ1-1 | TRBV4-1 | TGCGCCAGCAGCCAAGATCTAACAGGGCTCACCTCTGAAGCTTTCTTT | CASSQDLTGLTSEAFF
TRBD1 | once | TRBJ2-7 | TRBV9 | TGTGCCAGCAGCATACAGGGGGCGTCCTCCGACGAGCAGTACTTC | CASSIQGASSDEQYF
NA | few | TRBJ2-1 | TRBV7-2 | TGTGCCAGCAGCAAGGGCAATGAGCAGTTCTTC | CASSKGNEQFF
NA | once | TRBJ2-1 | TRBV28 | TGTGCCAGCAGTCTCGGCTGGTACAATGAGCAGTTCTTC | CASSLGWYNEQFF
NA | NA | TRBJ2-5 | TRBV19 | TGTGCCAGTAGTATCCAAGAGACCCAGTACTTC | CASSIQETQYF
TRBD2 | NA | TRBJ2-2 | TRBV13 | TGTGCCAGCAGCTTGGGACTAGCGGGAGACCAGAAGGGGCCCGGGGAGCTGTTTTTT | CASSLGLAGDQKGPGELFF
NA | NA | TRBJ2-1 | TRBV5-8 | TGTGCCAGCAGCCTCGGGGGACCTGAGCAGTTCTTC | CASSLGGPEQFF
NA | NA | TRBJ2-7 | TRBV14 | TGTGCCAGCAGCCAAGGGACGGACAGCTCCTACGAGCAGTACTTC | CASSQGTDSSYEQYF
TRBD2 | NA | TRBJ2-7 | TRBV5-4 | TGTGCCAGCAGCTTGAAGCTAGCGGGAGGGGTCGAGCAGTACTTC | CASSLKLAGGVEQYF
NA | once | TRBJ2-3 | TRBV9 | TGTGCCAGCAGCACCTTTGCCGGGACAGATACGCAGTATTTT | CASSTFAGTDTQYF
TRBD2 | NA | TRBJ2-1 | TRBV6-6 | TGTGCCAGCAGTTTTTCGACTAGCGGGAGGGAACATCAGTTCTTC | CASSFSTSGREHQFF
NA | NA | TRBJ1-1 | TRBV28 | TGTGCCAGCAGTTTAACCCTGCCGGGGCGGAACACTGAAGCTTTCTTT | CASSLTLPGRNTEAFF
NA | few | TRBJ1-4 | TRBV27 | TGTGCCAGCAGCCCCGGGGGGCGTGGGGAAAAACTGTTTTTT | CASSPGGRGEKLFF
NA | NA | TRBJ2-7 | TRBV11-2 | TGTGCCAGCAGCTTAGATTGGACTACAGCCGAGCAGTACTTC | CASSLDWTTAEQYF
NA | NA | TRBJ2-2 | TRBV4-1 | TGCGCCAGCAGCCAAGATGATGCGAGTTGGTCCACCGGGGAGCTGTTTTTT | CASSQDDASWSTGELFF
TRBD1 | NA | TRBJ1-2 | TRBV27 | TGTGCCAGCAGAACCGATGACAGGGCCAACCCCTACTATGGCTACACCTTC | CASRTDDRANPYYGYTF
NA | NA | TRBJ2-6 | TRBV9 | TGTGCCAGCAGCGTACAGAGCTCTGGGGCCAACGTCCTGACTTTC | CASSVQSSGANVLTF
NA | NA | TRBJ2-1 | TRBV7-9 | TGTGCCAGCAGCTTAGGTCTCCTCACGTTCTTC | CASSLGLLTFF
NA | NA | TRBJ2-7 | TRBV5-1 | TGCGCCAGCAGCTTGGGAGGGACTGGCAGCCACGAGCAGTACTTC | CASSLGGTGSHEQYF
NA | once | TRBJ1-1 | TRBV28 | TGTGCCAGCAGTCCCCGTTGGGAGAACACTGAAGCTTTCTTT | CASSPRWENTEAFF